The 10 T cell receptor beta chains given below trace back to one sample, sequenced in a study of T cells in Graves' hyperthyroidism and ophthalmopathy. TCR beta CDR3 regions were amplified from RNA. The HTBI primer set was used in a first-round RT-PCR of the TCR CDR3. TCRdb re-derived calls from the multiplex PCR reads in MiXCR, one entry per CDR3 protein. The data show about 420,000 distinct CDR3 sequences, roughly 13% seen once. The material sequenced was blood. The receptors shown here come from a woman between 18 and 29 years old with Graves' hyperthyroidism.

The V call is TRBV3-1, the J call TRBJ1-3; D gene unclear. Germline CDR1 and CDR2: LGHDT and YNNKEL (reference sequence). V was shortened by 1 base and J by 0 bases, with 10 bases between the two germline ends. The CDR3 contains 16 residues. The CDR3 region has the DNA TGTGCCAGCAGCCAAGTTACGCGTTCCTCTGGAAACACCATATATTTT. Translated: CASSQVTRSSGNTIYF.

This clonotype was seen many times. The chain is built from TRBV15 and TRBJ1-2, with unresolved D. CDR1 and CDR2 (germline): LNHNV, YYDKDF (reference sequence). This CDR3 comprises 14 residues. V was clipped by 4 bases and J by 0 bases, with 9 bases between them. The CDR3 nucleotides read TGTGCCACCAGCACCCATCCCACTAACTATGGCTACACCTTC. Translation: CATSTHPTNYGYTF.

This clonotype has a count of ten or more. The chain is built from TRBV6-1 and TRBJ1-1; TRBD1 is a possible D gene (6 bases). CDR1 and CDR2 from the germline V gene are MNHNS and SASEGT. This CDR3 is built from 14 residues. The ends were cut back, 7 bases at V and 1 base at J, with 13 bases in the middle. CDR3 nucleotide sequence: TGTGCCAGCACCCCCTGGGGGCCGAACACTGAAGCTTTCTTT. Encoded protein: CASTPWGPNTEAFF.

This clonotype has at least ten counts. The chain links TRBV28 to TRBJ1-1; D ambiguous. The CDR3 extends over 15 amino acids. V was clipped by 4 bases and J by 0 bases, with 12 bases between them. CDR1 MDHEN and CDR2 SYDVKM come from the germline V gene. The CDR3 nucleotides are TGTGCCAGCAGTTCCCCCTCCGGGATGAACACTGAAGCTTTCTTT. Translating gives CASSSPSGMNTEAFF.

The sample holds a few counts of this clonotype. This may come from a read error, since a much larger clone is one base off. The chain uses TRBV30 and TRBJ1-1; D unclear. Trimming cost V 5 bases and J 1 base, with 11 bases left between them. Germline-derived CDR1 and CDR2 are GTSNPN and SVGIG (reference sequence). This CDR3 has 13 amino acids. The CDR3 DNA sequence: TGTGCCTGGGGCCTCACAGAGAACACTGAAGCTTTCTTT. Its translation is CAWGLTENTEAFF.

The sample holds many counts of this clonotype. The chain combines TRBV7-2 with TRBJ2-3, with 9 bases that match TRBD2. The ends lost 2 bases at V and 3 bases at J; junction bases unmatched: 6. The CDR3 has 16 residues. CDR1 is SGHTA and CDR2 is FQGNSA in the germline V gene. CDR3 in amino acids: CASSLRSSGSTDTQYF. The CDR3 DNA reads TGTGCCAGCAGCTTAAGAAGTAGCGGGAGTACAGATACGCAGTATTTT. Using reference TRBV7-2 and TRBJ2-3 for the parts outside the CDR3, the full variable domain is GAGVSQSPSNKVTEKGKDVELRCDPISGHTALYWYRQSLGQGLEFLIYFQGNSAPDKSGLPSDRFSAERTGGSVSTLTIQRTQQEDSAVYLCASSLRSSGSTDTQYFGPGTRLTVL.

This clonotype has a count of ten or more. The chain uses TRBV20-1 and TRBJ2-1; 10 bases line up with TRBD1. Germline V gene sequence: CDR1 DFQATT, CDR2 SNEGSKA (reference sequence). The CDR3 totals 13 residues. The V and J ends lost 4 bases and 9 bases, in that order; junction bases with no gene match: 6. The CDR3 DNA follows: TGCAGTGCTACGGGACAGGGGTTTGGTGAGCAGTTCTTC. As protein: CSATGQGFGEQFF.

This clonotype came up a few times. At one end, the junction sequence differs from germline, possibly due to a read error. The CDR3 is CASSSYLGSGDYNEQSF. The CDR3 nucleotides read TGTGCCAGCAGCTCATATCTCGGGAGTGGGGACTACAATGAGCAGTCCTTC. The chain couples TRBV7-9 to TRBJ2-1; 7 bases align to TRBD2. CDR1 is SEHNR and CDR2 is FQNEAQ in the germline V gene (reference sequence). The CDR3 contains 17 residues.

This clonotype was observed a handful of times. The chain joins TRBV29-1 to TRBJ2-1; 7 nucleotides line up with TRBD1. Losses at the gene ends were 7 bases for V and 0 bases for J; bases not matched to a gene: 6. The CDR3 has 14 residues. Germline assignment: CDR1 SQVTM and CDR2 ANQGSEA. Written as DNA, the CDR3 is TGCAGCGGTAAGGGACAGCTCTCCTACAATGAGCAGTTCTTC. Its protein product is CSGKGQLSYNEQFF.

This chain connects TRBV30 to TRBJ2-3; D remains ambiguous. The CDR3 has 11 amino acids. Per germline, CDR1 GTSNPN and CDR2 SVGIG (reference sequence). Trimming took 4 bases from V and 5 from J, leaving 7 bases between them. The CDR3 sequence is CAWNNQDTQYF. Here the CDR3 DNA reads TGTGCCTGGAACAACCAAGATACGCAGTATTTT. Together with reference TRBV30 and TRBJ2-3, the CDR3 gives the full variable domain: SQTIHQWPATLVQPVGSPLSLECTVEGTSNPNLYWYRQAAGRGLQLLFYSVGIGQISSEVPQNLSASRPQDRQFILSSKKLLLSDSGFYLCAWNNQDTQYFGPGTRLTVL.